The TCR beta chain described here comes from a study of beta chain features in type 1 diabetes. The germline gives CDR1 SEHNR, CDR2 FQNEAQ (reference sequence). Unmatched junction bases numbered 4, after V lost 4 bases and J lost 9 bases. This CDR3 comprises 15 residues. Expressed TCRB transcripts were sequenced after all isolated RNA was converted to cDNA. Clones were sequenced by immunoSEQ multiplex PCR, and TCRdb holds only the in-frame ones, with some missing. The table includes approximately 250,000 clones, roughly an eighth detected once. Study-wide results and caveats: Shorter templates may be favored by PCR, equally so in patients and controls.

As to this clone: The target antigen is unknown.

J is TRBJ2-1 and V is TRBV7-9, with TRBD2 matching 15 bases. The sequenced sample consisted of naive CD4+ T cells from blood. This sequence originates from a woman in her thirties or forties in good health. The DNA of the CDR3 is TGTGCCAGCAGCTCGGGACTAGCGGGGGGAGGTGAGCAGTTCTTC. Its translation: CASSSGLAGGGEQFF. The full variable domain, its missing parts supplied by reference TRBV7-9 and TRBJ2-1, is DTGVSQNPRHKITKRGQNVTFRCDPISEHNRLYWYRQTLGQGPEFLTYFQNEAQLEKSRLLSDRFSAERPKGSFSTLEIQRTEQGDSAMYLCASSSGLAGGGEQFFGPGTRLTVL.